One and the same sample provided the 27 T cell receptor beta chains below, sequenced in a study of regulatory T cells in long-lasting Graves disease. Building the TCR beta libraries relied on iRepertoire HTBI primers, and CDR3 regions underwent Arm-PCR. Each CDR3 protein is one row after TCRdb ran MiXCR on the multiplex PCR reads. The sample shows a few hundred thousand distinct CDR3 sequences, 20% to 25% of them seen only once. Time point in this sample: newly diagnosed GD, antithyroid drugs for less than 3 months. Generation of the TCR library employed RNA extracted from PBMCs. The material sequenced was peripheral blood mononuclear cells (PBMCs), taken at new diagnosis, from a patient treated with antithyroid drugs. The source of these receptors is a female donor with Graves disease.

Turning to this clonotype: This could be a read error, since a much larger clone is one nucleotide away. Because it lacks the conserved phenylalanine or tryptophan at the end, this CDR3 is likely a read error. This chain uses TRBV6-1 with TRBJ1-1; the match to TRBD1 covers 7 bases. This CDR3 is 15 amino acids long. Losses at the gene ends were 6 bases for V and 11 bases for J; bases not matched to a gene: 18. Germline assignment: CDR1 MNHNS and CDR2 SASEGT. Here the CDR3 DNA reads TGTGCCAGCAGCAGAGGACAGGACGCTGTAAGGGGGGCTTTCTCT. Amino acid sequence: CASSRGQDAVRGAFS.

To note about this clonotype: The conserved phenylalanine or tryptophan is not found at the CDR3 terminus, so this likely reflects a read error. The chain joins TRBV2 to TRBJ2-7; maybe TRBD2 (5 bases). The V gene's germline CDR1 is SNHLY and CDR2 FYNNEI. This CDR3 is 15 amino acids long. CDR3 DNA: TGTGCCGGCAGTGAAGCGAGGGTAGGCCCCTACGAGCAGTACTCC. This gives the protein CAGSEARVGPYEQYS.

This clonotype showed up many times. V gene TRBV28 combines with J gene TRBJ2-1; 8 bases fit TRBD1. The CDR3 runs 16 residues. V shed 5 bases and J 3 bases; nucleotides not matched to a gene: 9. The germline V gene has CDR1 MDHEN and CDR2 SYDVKM. This CDR3 is CASSVTGQARYNEQFF. The CDR3 DNA sequence: TGTGCCAGCAGTGTTACGGGACAGGCCCGCTACAATGAGCAGTTCTTC.

This clonotype was seen many times. The chain uses TRBV12-3 or TRBV12-4 and TRBJ1-2, with D maybe TRBD1 (6 bases). Trimming shortened V by 3 bases and J by 0 bases, and 14 bases separated the two germline ends. CDR3 length equals 16 residues. CDR3 sequence reads: CASSLDSSSANYGYTF. DNA for the CDR3: TGTGCCAGCAGTTTGGACAGTTCCTCAGCTAACTATGGCTACACCTTC.

In its sample, this clonotype was seen a few times. The gene calls are TRBV6-2 or TRBV6-3 and TRBJ1-1; weak D call: TRBD1 (6 bases). Germline V gene lookup returns CDR1 MNHEY and CDR2 SVGEGT. This CDR3 spans 19 amino acids. Trimming took off 8 bases at V and 3 bases at J, with 31 bases between the two ends. For the CDR3, the DNA is TGTGCCAGCCGCAAGGGTCGTTCGGCACATAGGGGGAGGGACACTGAAGCTTTCTTT. It is translated as CASRKGRSAHRGRDTEAFF.

This clonotype was detected ten times or more. This chain links TRBV7-3 with TRBJ1-1, with 7 bases aligning to TRBD1. Germline values: CDR1 SGHTA, CDR2 FQGTGA. The CDR3 extends over 14 amino acids. V gave up 5 bases and J gave up 6 bases; unmatched junction bases: 9. In DNA form, the CDR3 reads TGTGCCAGCAGCACCCACACAGGGGTCCCTGAAGCTTTCTTT. As protein: CASSTHTGVPEAFF.

This clonotype occurred a few times. The genes are TRBV5-5 and TRBJ2-7; 12 nucleotides match TRBD2. J gave up 5 bases and V 4 bases, and 10 bases lay outside the gene matches. CDR3 size: 16 residues. The germline gives CDR1 SGHKS, CDR2 YYEKEE (reference sequence). The CDR3 nucleotides read TGTGCCAGCAGCATAAAGACTAGCGGGAGTCTCGACGAGCAGTACTTC. Translation gives CASSIKTSGSLDEQYF.

This clonotype was seen a few times. V gene TRBV5-1 combines with J gene TRBJ1-2, with 8 bases matching TRBD1. V dropped 3 bases and J dropped 4; count of bases not matched to a gene: 8. The CDR3 has 15 amino acids. The germline V gene has CDR1 SGHRS and CDR2 YFSETQ. CDR3 residues: CASSSDRGPLYGYTF. The CDR3 DNA follows: TGCGCCAGCAGCTCCGACAGGGGCCCCCTCTATGGCTACACCTTC.

This clonotype showed up many times. The chain links TRBV20-1 to TRBJ2-5; D possibly corresponds to TRBD1 (5 bases). CDR1 DFQATT and CDR2 SNEGSKA come from the germline V gene (reference sequence). Trimming left V 0 bases short and J 5 bases short, with 13 bases between. The CDR3 sequence is 14 residues long. CDR3 bases: TGCAGTGCTAGAGATCAGGGTATAGGGGAGACCCAGTACTTC. Protein product: CSARDQGIGETQYF.

This clonotype came up many times. CDR3: CASSLALGGGETQYF. The CDR3 DNA reads TGTGCCAGCAGCTTAGCGCTGGGGGGTGGAGAGACCCAGTACTTC. V usage is TRBV7-2 and J usage is TRBJ2-5, with D perhaps matching TRBD2 (6 bases). The CDR3 contains 15 residues. Germline V lookup: CDR1 SGHTA, CDR2 FQGNSA. V lost 0 bases and J lost 4, with 12 bases in between.

This clonotype was detected ten times or more. The rearrangement uses TRBV6-1 and TRBJ2-7; D may match TRBD1 or TRBD2 (5 bases each). The CDR3 is 13 amino acids. In germline, CDR1 is MNHNS, CDR2 SASEGT. Trimming shortened V by 7 bases and J by 4 bases, and 14 bases separated the two germline ends. CDR3 bases: TGTGCCAGCATTACCGGGACCCCTTACGAGCAGTACTTC. Translation: CASITGTPYEQYF.

In this sample, this clonotype turned up many times. V is TRBV6-2 or TRBV6-3 and J is TRBJ1-5, with 8 bases lining up with TRBD1. There are 19 residues in the CDR3. J lost 3 bases, V lost 2 bases, and 15 bases had no gene match. The germline CDR1 and CDR2 sequences are MNHEY and SVGEGT. The CDR3 here is CASSYLPRQGAPSNQPQHF. The DNA for the CDR3 is TGTGCCAGCAGTTACCTCCCCCGGCAGGGGGCGCCTTCCAATCAGCCCCAGCATTTT.

Concerning this clonotype: A much more abundant neighbour one base away suggests this may be a read error. The J gene is TRBJ2-7, the V gene TRBV3-1, with D perhaps matching TRBD1 (6 bases). Germline assignment: CDR1 LGHDT and CDR2 YNNKEL (reference sequence). This CDR3 region has 14 residues. Trimming pared 1 base from V and 9 bases from J, leaving 16 bases between. CDR3 protein: CASSQAGQIDGQYF. The DNA for the CDR3 is TGTGCCAGCAGCCAAGCAGGACAGATTGACGGGCAGTACTTC.

In its sample, this clonotype was seen many times. The chain uses TRBV2 and TRBJ2-2; 9 bases map to TRBD2. The CDR3 consists of 15 residues. CDR1 is SNHLY and CDR2 is FYNNEI in the germline V gene. With V trimmed by 6 bases and J by 4 bases, 6 bases remained unmatched. In DNA form, the CDR3 reads TGTGCCAGCAGGAGGGGCGGGGGGGCCACCGGGGAGCTGTTTTTT. This codes for CASRRGGGATGELFF.

This clonotype was observed at least ten times. This sequence joins TRBV11-3 and TRBJ2-7; D may correspond to TRBD1 or TRBD2 (5 bases each). Germline V lookup: CDR1 SGHNT, CDR2 YENEEA. This CDR3 has 11 residues. The V and J ends lost 8 bases and 2 bases respectively, with 7 bases between them. CDR3 DNA sequence: TGTGCCAGCCGGGGCACCTACGAGCAGTACTTC. Translating it yields CASRGTYEQYF.

This clonotype appeared many times. This chain links TRBV7-2 with TRBJ2-5; D not certain. Germline V gene data show CDR1 as SGHTA and CDR2 as FQGNSA. V was trimmed by 1 base and J by 0 bases, leaving 6 bases between them. The CDR3 totals 14 residues. The CDR3 nucleotides are TGTGCCAGCAGCTTAGGCCCGTACCAAGAGACCCAGTACTTC. Its protein product is CASSLGPYQETQYF.

In this sample, this clonotype turned up many times. CDR3 protein: CASSGEGWEYEQFF. In DNA, the CDR3 is TGTGCCAGCAGCGGAGAGGGGTGGGAATATGAGCAGTTCTTC. The chain recombines TRBV7-9 with TRBJ2-1; TRBD1 or TRBD2 may be the D gene (5 bases each). The CDR3 has 14 amino acids. The germline V gene encodes CDR1 SEHNR and CDR2 FQNEAQ (reference sequence). Trimming stripped 5 bases from V and 8 bases from J, with 16 bases between.

This clonotype has more than one count but fewer than ten. At one boundary the junction diverges from the germline segment, which might be a read error. This chain connects TRBV6-9 to TRBJ1-4, with 7 bases identical to TRBD1. This CDR3 comprises 17 residues. Germline V gene sequence: CDR1 MNHGY, CDR2 SVAAGI. CDR3: CAGSYPPGQEQIEKLFF. CDR3 nucleotides: TGTGCCGGCAGTTATCCCCCCGGACAGGAGCAAATTGAAAAACTGTTTTTT.

As for this clonotype: Given a far larger clone just one base away, this is likely a sequencing read error. The chain has TRBV7-3 and TRBJ2-3, with D uncertain. Deletions cut 3 bases from V and 2 bases from J, with 3 bases between. This CDR3 has 12 residues. CDR1 is SGHTA and CDR2 is FQGTGA in the germline V gene. The CDR3 loop is CASSFFTDTQYF. DNA for the CDR3: TGTGCCAGCAGCTTTTTCACAGATACGCAGTATTTT. Using reference TRBV7-3 and TRBJ2-3 for the parts outside the CDR3, the full variable domain is GAGVSQTPSNKVTEKGKYVELRCDPISGHTALYWYRQSLGQGPEFLIYFQGTGAADDSGLPNDRFFAVRPEGSVSTLKIQRTERGDSAVYLCASSFFTDTQYFGPGTRLTVL.

V and J are TRBV7-9 and TRBJ1-3; D perhaps matches TRBD1 (5 bases). The CDR3 length is 17 residues. Trimming pared 5 bases from V and 4 bases from J, leaving 21 bases between. Per the germline V gene, CDR1 is SEHNR and CDR2 is FQNEAQ (reference sequence). DNA of the CDR3: TGTGCCAGCAGCACTCGGGGCAGCTCATTTTCCGGAAACACCATATATTTT. Its protein is CASSTRGSSFSGNTIYF.

As to this clonotype: Possible read error: a much larger clone is one base away. The gene calls are TRBV10-3 and TRBJ1-5; D not resolved. The CDR3 has 15 residues. The germline V and J ends were trimmed by 5 bases and 2 bases, with 13 bases remaining between them. Germline CDR1 ENHRY, CDR2 SYGVKD. The CDR3, as DNA: TGTGCCATCAGTTACGACGGGGTCGGCAATCAGCCCCAGCATTTT. This translates into CAISYDGVGNQPQHF.

This clonotype was detected ten times or more. V usage is TRBV4-1 and J usage is TRBJ1-5; D is perhaps TRBD1 (5 bases). V was clipped by 0 bases and J by 5 bases, with 11 bases between them. The V gene's germline CDR1 is MGHRA and CDR2 YSYEKL. The CDR3 is 15 residues long. This CDR3 reads CASSQEEGSYQPQHF. DNA for the CDR3: TGCGCCAGCAGCCAAGAAGAGGGGTCTTATCAGCCCCAGCATTTT.

This clonotype was counted ten times or more. CDR3 loop: CASSFGQGGELFF. CDR3 DNA: TGTGCCAGCAGCTTCGGACAGGGTGGGGAGCTGTTTTTT. The gene calls are TRBV7-7 and TRBJ2-2, with 8 bases identical to TRBD1. Trimming removed 3 bases from V and 8 bases from J; junction bases left unmatched: 2. The CDR3 covers 13 residues. CDR1 and CDR2 from the germline V gene are SSHAT and FNYEAQ (reference sequence).

This clonotype was detected ten times or more. CDR3 DNA: TGTGCCAGCCAGAAGGCAGGGACTGAAGCTTTCTTT. This sequence encodes CASQKAGTEAFF. The J gene is TRBJ1-1, the V gene TRBV7-2; D may be TRBD1 (5 bases). The V gene lost 8 bases and the J gene lost 5 bases, with 12 bases spanning the gap. This CDR3 has 12 residues. The germline V gene has CDR1 SGHTA and CDR2 FQGNSA.

This clonotype came up many times. The CDR3 nucleotides are TGTGCCAGCAGTTACTCTGGAAGACGCCACGAGCAGTACTTC. This codes for CASSYSGRRHEQYF. The chain is built from TRBV6-5 and TRBJ2-7; D not resolved. The CDR3 spans 14 residues. V lost 0 bases and J lost 5, with 11 bases in between. Looked up from germline, CDR1 is MNHEY and CDR2 is SVGAGI.

This clonotype was seen at least ten times. The chain uses TRBV5-1 and TRBJ2-5, with 7 positions matching TRBD1. The CDR3 length is 15 residues. Per germline, CDR1 SGHRS and CDR2 YFSETQ. Losses at the gene ends were 3 bases for V and 1 base for J; bases not matched to a gene: 6. The CDR3 bases are TGCGCCAGCAGCTCATGGGGACAGCCCCAAGAGACCCAGTACTTC. This translates into CASSSWGQPQETQYF.

This clonotype was seen ten or more times. The rearrangement joins TRBV20-1 to TRBJ1-1, with unresolved D. Germline lookup yields CDR1 DFQATT and CDR2 SNEGSKA (reference sequence). V lost 0 bases, J lost 6 bases, and 8 bases lay in between. CDR3 length: 12 amino acids. The CDR3 DNA reads TGCAGTGCTAGAGATGGTTGGGCTGAAGCTTTCTTT. Translated: CSARDGWAEAFF.